The clone carrying this T cell receptor (beta chain) was counted ten times or more. Its antigen is unidentified. The record originates from a study of T cells in Graves' hyperthyroidism and ophthalmopathy. Study-level results: Ophthalmopathy was predicted by the model a median of about six months ahead of onset.

Researchers took RNA transcripts and amplified the TCR beta CDR3 regions from them. HTBI primers drove first-round RT-PCR of the TCR CDR3. TCRdb re-called the multiplex PCR reads through MiXCR, storing one row per CDR3 protein. Among 530,000 or so distinct CDR3 sequences, roughly 18% were seen once, and the ten largest hold about 16%. The CDR3 runs to 12 residues. V was shortened by 5 bases and J by 0 bases, with 5 bases between the two germline ends. CDR1 and CDR2 from the germline V gene are GTSNPN and SVGIG (reference sequence). The cohort's ophthalmopathy patients, a group with duration under 3 months, had a Clinical Activity Score of at least 3 and a NOSPECS grade of at least 4.

This receptor was identified in a woman younger than 30 with Graves' ophthalmopathy. The source material was blood. The V and J genes are TRBV30 and TRBJ1-3; D remains ambiguous. For the CDR3, the DNA is TGTGCCTGGGCAATCTCTGGAAACACCATATATTTT. It translates to CAWAISGNTIYF.